The T cell receptor beta chain under discussion was sequenced for a study of beta chain features in type 1 diabetes. Blood was drawn once from each donor into heparinised tubes. The draws averaged about 120 mL. Of the isolated RNA, all was reverse transcribed, and so the sequenced material was expressed TCRB transcripts. Generated by immunoSEQ multiplex PCR, the TCRdb table keeps only in-frame clones and is missing some. The data contain more than 350,000 clones, 10% to 12% of them singletons. The CDR3 consists of 13 residues. V lost 5 bases, J lost 7 bases, and 14 bases lay in between. Germline CDR1 reads SGHTA; CDR2 reads FQGTGA. Findings and limits, study-wide: Lower insertion and higher deletion counts appeared at VDJ junctions in type 1 diabetes patients. A greater similarity of naive, central memory and Treg TCRB repertoires was seen among patients than among healthy donors.

Comment on this clone: The antigen is undetermined.

Sequencing was carried out using naive CD4+ T cells from blood. J is TRBJ1-1 and V is TRBV7-3, with a possible D match to TRBD1 (6 bases). This receptor was taken from a woman aged 18-29 years in good health. CDR3 nucleotide sequence: TGTGCCAGCAGCCCTAATAGAGGGGGTGAAGCTTTCTTT. Protein product: CASSPNRGGEAFF.